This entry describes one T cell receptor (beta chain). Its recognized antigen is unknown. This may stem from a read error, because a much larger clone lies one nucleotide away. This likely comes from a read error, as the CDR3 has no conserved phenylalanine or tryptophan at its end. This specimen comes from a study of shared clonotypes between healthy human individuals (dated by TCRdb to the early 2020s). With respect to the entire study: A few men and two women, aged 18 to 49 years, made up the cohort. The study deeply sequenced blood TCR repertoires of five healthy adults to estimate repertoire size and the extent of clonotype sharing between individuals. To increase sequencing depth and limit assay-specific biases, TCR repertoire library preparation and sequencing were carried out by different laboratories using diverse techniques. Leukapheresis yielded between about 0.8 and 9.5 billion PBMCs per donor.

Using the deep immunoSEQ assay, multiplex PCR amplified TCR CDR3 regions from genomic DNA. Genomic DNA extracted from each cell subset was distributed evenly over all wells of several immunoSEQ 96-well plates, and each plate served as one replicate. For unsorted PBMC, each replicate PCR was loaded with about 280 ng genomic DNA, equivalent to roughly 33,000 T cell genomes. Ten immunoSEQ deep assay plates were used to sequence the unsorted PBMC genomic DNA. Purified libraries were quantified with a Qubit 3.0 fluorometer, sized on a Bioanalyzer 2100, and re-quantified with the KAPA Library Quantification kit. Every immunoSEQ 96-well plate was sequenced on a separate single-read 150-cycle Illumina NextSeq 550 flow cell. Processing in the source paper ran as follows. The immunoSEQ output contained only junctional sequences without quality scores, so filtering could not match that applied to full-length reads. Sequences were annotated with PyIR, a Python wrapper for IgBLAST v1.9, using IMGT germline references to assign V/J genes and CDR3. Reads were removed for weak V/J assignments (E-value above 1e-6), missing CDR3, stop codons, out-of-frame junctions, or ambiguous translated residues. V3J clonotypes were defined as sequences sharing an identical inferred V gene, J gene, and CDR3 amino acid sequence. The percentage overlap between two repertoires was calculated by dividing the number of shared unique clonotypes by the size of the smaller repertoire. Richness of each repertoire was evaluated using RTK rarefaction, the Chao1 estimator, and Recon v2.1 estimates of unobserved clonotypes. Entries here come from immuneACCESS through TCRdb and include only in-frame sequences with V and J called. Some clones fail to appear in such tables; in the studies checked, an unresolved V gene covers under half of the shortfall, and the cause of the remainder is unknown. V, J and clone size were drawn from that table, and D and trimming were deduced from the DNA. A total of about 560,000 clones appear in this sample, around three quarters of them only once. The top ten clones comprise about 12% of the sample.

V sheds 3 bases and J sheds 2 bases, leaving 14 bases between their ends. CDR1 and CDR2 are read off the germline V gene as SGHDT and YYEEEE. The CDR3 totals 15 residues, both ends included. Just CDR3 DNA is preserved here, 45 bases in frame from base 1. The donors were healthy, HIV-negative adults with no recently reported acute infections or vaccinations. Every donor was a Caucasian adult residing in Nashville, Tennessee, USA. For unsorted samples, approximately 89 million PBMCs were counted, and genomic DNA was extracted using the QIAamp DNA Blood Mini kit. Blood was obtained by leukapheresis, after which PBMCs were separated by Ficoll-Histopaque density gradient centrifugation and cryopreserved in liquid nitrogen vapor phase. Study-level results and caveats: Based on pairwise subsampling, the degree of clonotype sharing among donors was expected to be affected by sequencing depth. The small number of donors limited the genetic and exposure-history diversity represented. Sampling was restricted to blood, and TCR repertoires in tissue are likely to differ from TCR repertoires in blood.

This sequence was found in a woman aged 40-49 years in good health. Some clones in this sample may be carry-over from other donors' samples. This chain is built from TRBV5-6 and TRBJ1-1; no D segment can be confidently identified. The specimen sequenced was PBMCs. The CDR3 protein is CASSWAFPGNTEAFL. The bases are TGTGCCAGCAGCTGGGCCTTCCCGGGCAACACTGAAGCTTTCCTT.